These 10 T cell receptor beta chains share one sample of origin, sequenced in a study of shared clonotypes between healthy human individuals (dated by TCRdb to the early 2020s). The library was produced with the immunoSEQ multiplex PCR assay. This is the immuneACCESS table as TCRdb keeps it, with only in-frame sequences that have V and J called. A part of the clones is gone; compared with another copy, unresolved V genes explain less than half, and the rest is unexplained. This sample gives 1,500,000 or so clones in total; about 98.5% of them show up just once. Approximately 0.4% of the sample rests with the top ten. The specimen was naive CD4+ T cells sorted from blood. The sample's cell subset or site label, in plain terms: CD45RA+ positively selected. These receptors were taken from a man aged 25 to 40 in good health.

This chain connects TRBV5-1 to TRBJ1-2, with 7 bases lining up with TRBD1. The CDR3 contains 16 residues. Germline trimming cut 3 bases from V and 0 bases from J; bases unmatched to any gene: 8. CDR1 is SGHRS and CDR2 is YFSETQ in the germline V gene. CDR3 region: CASSSTDRPTNYGYTF. The CDR3 DNA is TGCGCCAGCAGCTCAACGGACAGGCCGACTAACTATGGCTACACCTTC.

Concerning this clone itself: Its ends do not fully match the called genes, so a read error is possible. The chain is built from TRBV7-3 and TRBJ1-1; TRBD1 might be the D (6 bases). Per the germline V gene, CDR1 is SGHTA and CDR2 is FQGTGA. The CDR3 has 15 residues. CDR3 DNA sequence: TGTGCCAGCAGCCCAATTACAGGTCGGGACACTAAAGCTTTCTTT. It is translated as CASSPITGRDTKAFF.

The J gene is TRBJ1-2, the V gene TRBV25-1; the match to TRBD1 covers 9 bases. V was clipped by 5 bases and J by 4 bases; unmatched bases: 5. The CDR3 is 14 residues long. Germline V CDR1 and CDR2: MGHDK, SYGVNS. DNA for the CDR3: TGTGCCAGCAGTCAATTGGGACAGGGCTATGGCTACACCTTC. Translation gives CASSQLGQGYGYTF.

This clone was seen only once. The rearrangement links TRBV9 to TRBJ1-1; 7 nucleotides match TRBD1. This CDR3 has 14 amino acids. Trimming took 4 bases from V and 8 from J; bases not matched to a gene: 11. Germline loops: CDR1 SGDLS, CDR2 YYNGEE. For the CDR3, the DNA is TGTGCCAGCAGCCCCCTGCCAGGGGGGGCCGAAGCTTTCTTT. Protein product: CASSPLPGGAEAFF.

The chain joins TRBV10-2 to TRBJ2-7; D may be TRBD1 (6 bases). The CDR3 is made up of 12 amino acids. The germline V gene has CDR1 WSHSY and CDR2 SAAADI. Trimming left V 6 bases short and J 5 bases short, with 11 bases between. CDR3 protein: CASRLDSHEQYF. The CDR3 coding sequence is TGCGCCAGCAGGCTGGACAGCCACGAGCAGTACTTC.

The V call is TRBV30, the J call TRBJ1-5; D might be TRBD1 (6 bases). V shed 1 base and J shed 4 bases, with 17 bases lying between them. The germline V gene has CDR1 GTSNPN and CDR2 SVGIG (reference sequence). The CDR3 extends over 16 amino acids. CDR3 region: CAWSGTTGRGNQPQHF. For the CDR3, the DNA is TGTGCCTGGAGTGGGACCACAGGGAGGGGAAATCAGCCCCAGCATTTT.

This clone has just one count. This chain joins TRBV2 and TRBJ2-7; tentative D call: TRBD2 (5 bases). Trimming cost V 3 bases and J 7 bases, with 19 bases left between them. The germline V gene encodes CDR1 SNHLY and CDR2 FYNNEI. The CDR3 contains 15 residues. The CDR3 spells CASSDARPGIGEQYF. The CDR3, as DNA: TGTGCCAGCAGTGATGCGCGGCCGGGGATTGGTGAGCAGTACTTC.

V and J are TRBV2 and TRBJ2-1; D might be TRBD1 (6 bases). The CDR3 totals 13 residues. V lost 4 bases and J lost 8, with 12 bases in between. Germline V gene sequence: CDR1 SNHLY, CDR2 FYNNEI. The CDR3 nucleotides read TGTGCCAGCAGTGCGGAACAGGGCCATGAGCAGTTCTTC. This gives the protein CASSAEQGHEQFF. Full variable domain (missing parts from reference TRBV2 and TRBJ2-1): EPEVTQTPSHQVTQMGQEVILRCVPISNHLYFYWYRQILGQKVEFLVSFYNNEISEKSEIFDDQFSVERPDGSNFTLKIRSTKLEDSAMYFCASSAEQGHEQFFGPGTRLTVL.

This sequence joins TRBV7-3 and TRBJ2-5; unclear D gene. This CDR3 comprises 15 residues. Trimming removed 0 bases from V and 5 bases from J, with 13 bases in between. Per the germline V gene, CDR1 is SGHTA and CDR2 is FQGTGA. In DNA form, the CDR3 reads TGTGCCAGCAGCTTAACAACTGGGGAAGGGGAGACCCAGTACTTC. It encodes CASSLTTGEGETQYF.

A word on this clone: The sample has other DNA sequences that encode this CDR3 too. The chain joins TRBV9 to TRBJ2-1, with D perhaps being TRBD1 or TRBD2 (5 bases each). The CDR3 loop spans 14 amino acids. Trimming stripped 0 bases from V and 5 bases from J, with 9 bases between. Germline V gene data show CDR1 as SGDLS and CDR2 as YYNGEE. CDR3 protein: CASSVGGSNNEQFF. The CDR3 DNA is TGTGCCAGCAGCGTAGGGGGGAGCAACAATGAGCAGTTCTTC.